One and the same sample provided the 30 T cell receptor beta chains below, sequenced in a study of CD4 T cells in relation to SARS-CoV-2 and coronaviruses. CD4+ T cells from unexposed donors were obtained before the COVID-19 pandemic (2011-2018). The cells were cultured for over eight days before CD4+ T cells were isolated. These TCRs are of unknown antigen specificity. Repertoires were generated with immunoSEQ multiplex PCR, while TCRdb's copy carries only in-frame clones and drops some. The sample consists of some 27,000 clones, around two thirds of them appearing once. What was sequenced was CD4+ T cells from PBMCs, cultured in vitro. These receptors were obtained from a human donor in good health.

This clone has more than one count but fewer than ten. CDR3 protein: CASSLAVGPGGNTIYF. The CDR3 DNA reads TGTGCCAGCAGCTTAGCCGTGGGTCCGGGGGGAAACACCATATATTTT. This chain uses TRBV7-2 with TRBJ1-3; D remains ambiguous. V gave up 0 bases and J gave up 4 bases, with 13 bases separating them. CDR3 length: 16 amino acids. Looked up from germline, CDR1 is SGHTA and CDR2 is FQGNSA.

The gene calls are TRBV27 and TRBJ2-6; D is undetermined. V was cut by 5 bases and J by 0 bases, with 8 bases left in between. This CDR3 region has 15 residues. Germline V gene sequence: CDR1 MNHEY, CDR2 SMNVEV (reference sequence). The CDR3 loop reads CASSHQSSGANVLTF. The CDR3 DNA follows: TGTGCCAGCAGTCATCAGAGCTCTGGGGCCAACGTCCTGACTTTC. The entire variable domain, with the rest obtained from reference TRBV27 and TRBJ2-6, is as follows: EAQVTQNPRYLITVTGKKLTVTCSQNMNHEYMSWYRQDPGLGLRQIYYSMNVEVTDKGDVPEGYKVSRKEKRNFPLILESPSPNQTSLYFCASSHQSSGANVLTFGAGSRLTVL.

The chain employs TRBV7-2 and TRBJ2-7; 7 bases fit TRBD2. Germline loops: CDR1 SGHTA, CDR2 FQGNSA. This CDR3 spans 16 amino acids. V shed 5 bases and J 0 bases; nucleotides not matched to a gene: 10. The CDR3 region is CASSPRGGGSSYEQYF. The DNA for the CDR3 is TGTGCCAGCAGCCCCCGCGGCGGGGGAAGCTCCTACGAGCAGTACTTC.

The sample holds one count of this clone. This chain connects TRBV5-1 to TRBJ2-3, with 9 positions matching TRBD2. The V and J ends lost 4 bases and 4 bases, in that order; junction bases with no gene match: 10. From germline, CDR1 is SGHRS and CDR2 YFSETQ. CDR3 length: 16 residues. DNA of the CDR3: TGCGCCAGCAGCCCGTCCGGGACTAGCAAATCAGATACGCAGTATTTT. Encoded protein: CASSPSGTSKSDTQYF.

CDR3 in amino acids: CASSTGLAGATSTDTQYF. CDR3 coding DNA: TGTGCCAGCAGCACCGGACTAGCGGGGGCCACCAGCACAGATACGCAGTATTTT. The rearrangement links TRBV2 to TRBJ2-3; 13 nucleotides align to TRBD2. This CDR3 is built from 18 residues. V shed 6 bases, J shed 0 bases, and the junction held 9 bases outside the gene matches. Per the germline V gene, CDR1 is SNHLY and CDR2 is FYNNEI.

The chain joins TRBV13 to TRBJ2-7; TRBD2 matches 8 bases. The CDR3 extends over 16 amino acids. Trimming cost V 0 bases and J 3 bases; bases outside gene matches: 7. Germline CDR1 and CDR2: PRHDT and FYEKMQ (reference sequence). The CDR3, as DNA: TGTGCCAGCAGCTTAGGCCGGGGGGGCGCAAGCTACGAGCAGTACTTC. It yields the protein CASSLGRGGASYEQYF.

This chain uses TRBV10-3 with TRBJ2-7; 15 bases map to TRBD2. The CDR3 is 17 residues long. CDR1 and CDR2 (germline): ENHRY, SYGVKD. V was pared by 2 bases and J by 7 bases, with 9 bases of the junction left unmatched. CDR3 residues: CAISEGPGLAGGWEQYF. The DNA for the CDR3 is TGTGCCATCAGTGAGGGACCGGGACTAGCGGGAGGCTGGGAGCAGTACTTC.

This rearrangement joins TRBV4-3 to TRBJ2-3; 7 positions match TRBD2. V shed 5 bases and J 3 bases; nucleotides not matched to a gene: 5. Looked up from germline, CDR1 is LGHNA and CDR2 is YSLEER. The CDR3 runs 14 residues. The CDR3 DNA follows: TGCGCCAGCAGCGGTAGCGGGTATACAGATACGCAGTATTTT. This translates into CASSGSGYTDTQYF.

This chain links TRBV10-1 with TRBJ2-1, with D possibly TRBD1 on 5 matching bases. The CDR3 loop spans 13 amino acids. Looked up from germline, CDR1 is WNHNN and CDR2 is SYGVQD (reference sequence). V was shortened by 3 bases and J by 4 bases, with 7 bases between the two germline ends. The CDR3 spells CASSDREYNEQFF. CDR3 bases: TGCGCCAGCAGTGACAGGGAATACAATGAGCAGTTCTTC.

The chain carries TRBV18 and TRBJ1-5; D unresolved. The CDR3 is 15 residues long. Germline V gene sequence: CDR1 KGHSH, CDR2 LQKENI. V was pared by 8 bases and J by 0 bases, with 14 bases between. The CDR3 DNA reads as TGTGCCAGCCCCCATGTAGTTCTTAGCAATCAGCCCCAGCATTTT. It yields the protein CASPHVVLSNQPQHF.

Written as DNA, the CDR3 is TGTGCCAGCAGTTCTCGGCCGAAGTGGGACAATGAGCAGTTCTTC. It yields the protein CASSSRPKWDNEQFF. This sequence joins TRBV6-5 and TRBJ2-1; D call uncertain. Germline values: CDR1 MNHEY, CDR2 SVGAGI. V shed 4 bases and J shed 5 bases, with 15 bases lying between them. The CDR3 loop spans 15 amino acids.

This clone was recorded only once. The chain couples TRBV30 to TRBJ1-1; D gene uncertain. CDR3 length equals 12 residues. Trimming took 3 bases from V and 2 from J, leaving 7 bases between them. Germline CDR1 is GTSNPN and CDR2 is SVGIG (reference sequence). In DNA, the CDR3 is TGTGCCTGGAGGGACCTAAACACTGAAGCTTTCTTT. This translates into CAWRDLNTEAFF.

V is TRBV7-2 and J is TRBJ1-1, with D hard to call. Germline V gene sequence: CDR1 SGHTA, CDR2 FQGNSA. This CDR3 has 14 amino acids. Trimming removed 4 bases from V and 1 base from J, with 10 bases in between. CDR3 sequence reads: CASSSQSANTEAFF. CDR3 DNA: TGTGCCAGCAGCTCACAAAGCGCGAACACTGAAGCTTTCTTT.

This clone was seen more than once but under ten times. The CDR3 region is CASSQDSGATQYF. The CDR3, as DNA: TGTGCCAGCAGCCAAGATTCGGGTGCTACGCAGTATTTT. The rearrangement links TRBV4-2 to TRBJ2-3; D call uncertain. CDR1 and CDR2 from the germline V gene are LGHNA and YNFKEQ. V lost 0 bases and J lost 8, with 9 bases in between. This CDR3 comprises 13 residues.

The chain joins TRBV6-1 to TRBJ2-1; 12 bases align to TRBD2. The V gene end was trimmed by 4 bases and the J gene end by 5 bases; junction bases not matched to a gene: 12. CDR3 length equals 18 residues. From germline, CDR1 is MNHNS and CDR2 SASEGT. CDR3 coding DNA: TGTGCCAGCAGTGTGAAGTACCCCGGACTAGCGGGGAACAATGAGCAGTTCTTC. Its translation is CASSVKYPGLAGNNEQFF.

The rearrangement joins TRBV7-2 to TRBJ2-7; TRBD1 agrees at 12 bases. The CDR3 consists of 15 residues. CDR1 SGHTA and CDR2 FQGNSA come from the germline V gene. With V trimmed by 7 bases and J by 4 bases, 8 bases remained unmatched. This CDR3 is CASIWGTGGQYEQYF. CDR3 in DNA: TGTGCCAGCATCTGGGGGACAGGGGGCCAGTACGAGCAGTACTTC.

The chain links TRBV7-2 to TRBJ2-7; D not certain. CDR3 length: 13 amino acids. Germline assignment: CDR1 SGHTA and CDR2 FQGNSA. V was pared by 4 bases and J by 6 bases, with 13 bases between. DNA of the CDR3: TGTGCCAGCAGCTCAGGAACAGCACGCGAGCAGTACTTC. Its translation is CASSSGTAREQYF.

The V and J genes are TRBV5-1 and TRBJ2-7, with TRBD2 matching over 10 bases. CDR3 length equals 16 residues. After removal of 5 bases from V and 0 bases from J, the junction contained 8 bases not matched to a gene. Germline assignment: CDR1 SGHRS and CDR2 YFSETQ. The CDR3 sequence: CASRPGLAQTSYEQYF. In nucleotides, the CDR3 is TGCGCCAGCAGGCCGGGACTAGCGCAAACCTCCTACGAGCAGTACTTC.

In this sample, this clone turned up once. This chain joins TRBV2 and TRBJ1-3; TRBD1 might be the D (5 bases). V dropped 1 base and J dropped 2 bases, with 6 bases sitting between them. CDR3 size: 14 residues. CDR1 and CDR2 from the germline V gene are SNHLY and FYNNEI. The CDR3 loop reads CASSEEGTGNTIYF. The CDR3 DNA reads TGTGCCAGCAGTGAAGAGGGGACTGGAAACACCATATATTTT. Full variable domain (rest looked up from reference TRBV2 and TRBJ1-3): EPEVTQTPSHQVTQMGQEVILRCVPISNHLYFYWYRQILGQKVEFLVSFYNNEISEKSEIFDDQFSVERPDGSNFTLKIRSTKLEDSAMYFCASSEEGTGNTIYFGEGSWLTVV.

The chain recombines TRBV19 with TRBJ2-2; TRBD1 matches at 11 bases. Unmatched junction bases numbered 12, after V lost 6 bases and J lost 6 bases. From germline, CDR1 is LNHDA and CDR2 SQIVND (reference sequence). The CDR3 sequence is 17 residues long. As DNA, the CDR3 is TGTGCCAGTAGAATCAATATAGGGACAGGGGGATCCGGGGAGCTGTTTTTT. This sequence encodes CASRINIGTGGSGELFF.

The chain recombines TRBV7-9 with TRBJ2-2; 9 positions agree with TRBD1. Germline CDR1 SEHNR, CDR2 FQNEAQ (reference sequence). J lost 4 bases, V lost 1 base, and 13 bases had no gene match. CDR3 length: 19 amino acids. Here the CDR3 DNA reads TGTGCCAGCAGCTTAGAGCGGACAGGGGTTCGTCAGACCACCGGGGAGCTGTTTTTT. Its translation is CASSLERTGVRQTTGELFF.

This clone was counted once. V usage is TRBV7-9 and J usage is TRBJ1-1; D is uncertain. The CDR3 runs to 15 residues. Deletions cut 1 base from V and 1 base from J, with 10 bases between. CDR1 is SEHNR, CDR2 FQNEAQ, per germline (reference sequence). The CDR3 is CASSLVLGGNTEAFF. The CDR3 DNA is TGTGCCAGCAGCTTAGTCCTGGGAGGGAACACTGAAGCTTTCTTT.

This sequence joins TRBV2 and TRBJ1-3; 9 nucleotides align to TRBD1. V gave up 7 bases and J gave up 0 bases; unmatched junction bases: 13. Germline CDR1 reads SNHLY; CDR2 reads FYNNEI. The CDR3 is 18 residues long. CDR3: CASNERDRVSSSGNTIYF. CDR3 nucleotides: TGTGCCAGCAACGAAAGGGACAGGGTGTCGAGCTCTGGAAACACCATATATTTT.

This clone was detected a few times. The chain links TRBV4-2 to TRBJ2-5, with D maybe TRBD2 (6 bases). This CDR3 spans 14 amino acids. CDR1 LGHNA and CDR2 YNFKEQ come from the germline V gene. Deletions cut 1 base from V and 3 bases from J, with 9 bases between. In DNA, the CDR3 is TGTGCCAGCAGCCAAGTTCGCGGGGAAGAGACCCAGTACTTC. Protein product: CASSQVRGEETQYF.

The DNA for the CDR3 is TGTGCCAGCAGGGGACAGGGCGCGGGGGACACTGAAGCTTTCTTT. It encodes CASRGQGAGDTEAFF. The chain links TRBV6-5 to TRBJ1-1; 9 bases match TRBD1. Germline lookup yields CDR1 MNHEY and CDR2 SVGAGI. The CDR3 has 15 residues. J lost 3 bases, V lost 6 bases, and 8 bases had no gene match.

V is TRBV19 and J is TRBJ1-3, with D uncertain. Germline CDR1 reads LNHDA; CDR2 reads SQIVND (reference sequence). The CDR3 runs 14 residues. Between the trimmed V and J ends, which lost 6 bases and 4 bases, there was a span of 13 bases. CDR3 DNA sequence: TGTGCCAGTAGCCCAGCGGTTAGGGGAAACACCATATATTTT. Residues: CASSPAVRGNTIYF. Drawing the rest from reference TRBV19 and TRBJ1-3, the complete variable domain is DGGITQSPKYLFRKEGQNVTLSCEQNLNHDAMYWYRQDPGQGLRLIYYSQIVNDFQKGDIAEGYSVSREKKESFPLTVTSAQKNPTAFYLCASSPAVRGNTIYFGEGSWLTVV.

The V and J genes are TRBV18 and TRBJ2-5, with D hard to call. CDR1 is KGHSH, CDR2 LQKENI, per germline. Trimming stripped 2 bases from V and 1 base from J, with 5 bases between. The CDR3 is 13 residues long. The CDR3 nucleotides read TGTGCCAGCTCACCAAGGGTCCAAGAGACCCAGTACTTC. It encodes CASSPRVQETQYF.

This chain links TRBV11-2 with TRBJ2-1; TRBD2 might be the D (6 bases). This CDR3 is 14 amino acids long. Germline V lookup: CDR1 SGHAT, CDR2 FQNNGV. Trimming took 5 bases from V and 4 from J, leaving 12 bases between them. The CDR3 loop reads CASSPQDYYNEQFF. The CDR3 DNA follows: TGTGCCAGCAGCCCCCAGGACTATTACAATGAGCAGTTCTTC.

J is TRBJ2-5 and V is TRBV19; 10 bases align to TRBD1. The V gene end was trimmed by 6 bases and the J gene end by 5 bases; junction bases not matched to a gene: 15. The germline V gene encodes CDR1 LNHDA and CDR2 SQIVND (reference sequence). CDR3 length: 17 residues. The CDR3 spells CASSGEDRGQFGETQYF. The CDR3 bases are TGTGCCAGTAGCGGGGAAGACAGGGGGCAATTCGGGGAGACCCAGTACTTC.

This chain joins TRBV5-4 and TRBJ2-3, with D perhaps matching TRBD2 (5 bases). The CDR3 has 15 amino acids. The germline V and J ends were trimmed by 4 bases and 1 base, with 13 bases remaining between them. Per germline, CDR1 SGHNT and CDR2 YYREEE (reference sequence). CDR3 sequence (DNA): TGTGCCAGCAGCATGGCGGGTGGCCGCACAGATACGCAGTATTTT. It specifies CASSMAGGRTDTQYF.